Following are 30 T cell receptor beta chains from one sample sequenced in a study of T-cell reconstitution after alpha-beta-depleted transplantation in children. During its preparation, the TCRbeta library received unique molecular identifiers. Via MiXCR, TCRdb re-called the PCR reads, giving one row per CDR3 protein. The sample carries around 300,000 distinct CDR3 sequences, over 9.5% recorded once. The sequencing used PBMCs, collected before TCRalphabeta/CD19-depleted stem cell transplant. The receptors were gathered from a boy in the first two years of life with acute myeloid leukemia, due to receive a stem cell transplant.

In its sample, this clonotype was seen many times. The rearrangement uses TRBV24-1 and TRBJ2-3; 9 nucleotides align to TRBD1. The CDR3 is made up of 17 amino acids. Germline V CDR1 and CDR2: KGHDR, SFDVKD. J lost 3 bases, V lost 1 base, and 7 bases had no gene match. The CDR3 loop is CATSDLGTGRGTDTQYF. The CDR3, as DNA: TGTGCCACCAGTGATTTAGGGACAGGGAGAGGGACAGATACGCAGTATTTT.

This clonotype showed up many times. V and J are TRBV15 and TRBJ2-3; 7 bases are shared with TRBD1. CDR3 length equals 14 residues. V trimming: 4 bases; J trimming: 4 bases; junction bases outside the gene matches: 5. Germline V gives CDR1 LNHNV, CDR2 YYDKDF (reference sequence). As DNA, the CDR3 is TGTGCCACCAGCATACGACAGGGCCCAGATACGCAGTATTTT. Amino acids: CATSIRQGPDTQYF. The full variable domain, with the rest looked up from reference TRBV15 and TRBJ2-3, is DAMVIQNPRYQVTQFGKPVTLSCSQTLNHNVMYWYQQKSSQAPKLLFHYYDKDFNNEADTPDNFQSRRPNTSFCFLDIRSPGLGDTAMYLCATSIRQGPDTQYFGPGTRLTVL.

This clonotype appeared many times. The chain recombines TRBV28 with TRBJ2-3; D uncertain. This CDR3 region has 12 residues. Germline assignment: CDR1 MDHEN and CDR2 SYDVKM. V shed 1 base and J shed 5 bases, with 4 bases lying between them. CDR3 in amino acids: CASSLSRDTQYF. The CDR3 nucleotides read TGTGCCAGCAGTTTATCAAGAGATACGCAGTATTTT.

This clonotype showed up many times. The gene calls are TRBV11-1 and TRBJ2-1; weak D call: TRBD1 (5 bases). Trimming took off 4 bases at V and 0 bases at J, with 10 bases between the two ends. This CDR3 has 15 amino acids. Per germline, CDR1 SGHAT and CDR2 FQDESV (reference sequence). The CDR3 DNA is TGTGCCAGCAGCTACAGGATGTACTCCTACAATGAGCAGTTCTTC. Its translation is CASSYRMYSYNEQFF.

This clonotype has more than one count but fewer than ten. The genes are TRBV25-1 and TRBJ2-3; D remains ambiguous. The CDR3 is 11 residues long. Germline assignment: CDR1 MGHDK and CDR2 SYGVNS. Trimming removed 6 bases at V and 6 bases at J, with 7 bases between. The CDR3 nucleotides read TGTGCCAGCAGGTCTTCGGATACGCAGTATTTT. Protein product: CASRSSDTQYF.

The chain employs TRBV9 and TRBJ2-3; D is possibly TRBD1 (5 bases). Germline CDR1 and CDR2: SGDLS and YYNGEE. V was shortened by 4 bases and J by 1 base, with 13 bases between the two germline ends. The CDR3 spans 15 residues. Here the CDR3 DNA reads TGTGCCAGCAGCTCCCGACAGAGTGGCACAGATACGCAGTATTTT. Translating gives CASSSRQSGTDTQYF.

In its sample, this clonotype was seen many times. The V and J genes are TRBV6-5 and TRBJ2-2; 11 bases align to TRBD2. V was pared by 4 bases and J by 6 bases, with 7 bases of the junction left unmatched. CDR3 size: 16 residues. The germline V gene encodes CDR1 MNHEY and CDR2 SVGAGI. The CDR3 DNA sequence: TGTGCCAGCAGTTTCCTTAGCGGGGGGGCCCCCGGGGAGCTGTTTTTT. Its translation is CASSFLSGGAPGELFF.

The sample holds many counts of this clonotype. This sequence joins TRBV12-3 or TRBV12-4 and TRBJ1-5; no firm D call. This CDR3 contains 13 residues. Between the trimmed V and J ends, which lost 8 bases and 1 base, there was a span of 9 bases. The CDR3 loop is CASGPGSNQPQHF. The DNA for the CDR3 is TGTGCCAGCGGCCCGGGAAGCAATCAGCCCCAGCATTTT.

This clonotype occurred many times. CDR3 in amino acids: CAISVGGRIETQYF. The DNA of the CDR3 is TGTGCCATCAGTGTGGGGGGGCGAATCGAGACCCAGTACTTC. The gene calls are TRBV10-3 and TRBJ2-5; a possible D gene is TRBD2 (7 bases). CDR1 ENHRY and CDR2 SYGVKD come from the germline V gene. The CDR3 has 14 amino acids. V was shortened by 4 bases and J by 5 bases, with 14 bases between the two germline ends.

The chain's CDR3 is CASSFPGTGPNTEAFF. In DNA form, the CDR3 reads TGTGCCAGCAGTTTCCCCGGGACAGGGCCGAACACTGAAGCTTTCTTT. V usage is TRBV12-3 or TRBV12-4 and J usage is TRBJ1-1; 9 nucleotides align to TRBD1. The junction had 6 bases not matched to a gene; V was cut back by 3 bases and J by 1 base. This CDR3 region has 16 residues.

This clonotype has only a few counts. This chain connects TRBV12-3 or TRBV12-4 to TRBJ1-2; TRBD1 is a possible D gene (5 bases). V lost 7 bases to trimming and J lost 8 bases, with 14 bases between them. The CDR3 has 12 residues. The CDR3 protein is CASKSGPSGYTF. The CDR3 DNA reads as TGTGCCAGCAAGTCGGGACCATCGGGCTACACCTTC.

The V call is TRBV7-6, the J call TRBJ2-5; 8 bases fit TRBD1. V shed 1 base, J shed 4 bases, and the junction held 5 bases outside the gene matches. The CDR3 contains 15 residues. CDR1 and CDR2 (germline): SGHVS, FNYEAQ. The CDR3 sequence is CASSLGLQGGETQYF. DNA for the CDR3: TGTGCCAGCAGCTTAGGACTACAGGGGGGAGAGACCCAGTACTTC.

This clonotype has a count of ten or more. The chain joins TRBV29-1 to TRBJ2-7; 8 nucleotides match TRBD2. The CDR3 runs 14 residues. The junction had 5 bases not matched to a gene; V was cut back by 1 base and J by 3 bases. Germline CDR1 is SQVTM and CDR2 is ANQGSEA. In DNA, the CDR3 is TGCAGCGTTGAAGGTCGGCTAGCGGGCTACGAGCAGTACTTC. It specifies CSVEGRLAGYEQYF.

This clonotype appeared many times. The chain couples TRBV7-3 to TRBJ2-3; 11 bases fit TRBD2. The CDR3 has 15 residues. V was pared by 5 bases and J by 5 bases, with 6 bases of the junction left unmatched. The germline V gene has CDR1 SGHTA and CDR2 FQGTGA. CDR3 in DNA: TGTGCCAGCAGCCCCCATAGCGGGGGGGGAGATACGCAGTATTTT. As protein: CASSPHSGGGDTQYF.

For this clonotype: One base away lies a much larger clone, so this may be a sequencing read error. The conserved phenylalanine or tryptophan normally closing the CDR3 is absent here, so this likely arose from a read error. CDR3 coding DNA: TGTGCCAGCATGGTTACAGGGGATAGCTATGGCTACACCTCC. This encodes CASMVTGDSYGYTS. This chain connects TRBV6-5 to TRBJ1-2; 7 nucleotides line up with TRBD1. After removal of 7 bases from V and 4 bases from J, the junction contained 9 bases not matched to a gene. CDR1 is MNHEY and CDR2 is SVGAGI in the germline V gene. This CDR3 has 14 residues.

The chain has TRBV6-2 or TRBV6-3 and TRBJ1-1; 8 bases match TRBD1. Germline trimming cut 2 bases from V and 0 bases from J; bases unmatched to any gene: 11. The germline V gene encodes CDR1 MNHEY and CDR2 SVGEGT. The CDR3 consists of 18 residues. The CDR3: CASSYHFAGGVMNTEAFF. CDR3 nucleotide sequence: TGTGCCAGCAGTTACCACTTTGCAGGGGGCGTCATGAACACTGAAGCTTTCTTT.

This clonotype was counted ten times or more. The chain recombines TRBV28 with TRBJ1-2; D call uncertain. Germline V gene data show CDR1 as MDHEN and CDR2 as SYDVKM. Trimming cost V 6 bases and J 7 bases, with 12 bases left between them. CDR3 length: 12 amino acids. The DNA for the CDR3 is TGTGCCAGCAGCCCGGCAGAATTTGGCTACACCTTC. Its translation: CASSPAEFGYTF.

This clonotype was detected a few times. The chain carries TRBV5-1 and TRBJ2-7, with a weak D call TRBD2 (5 bases). This CDR3 region has 15 residues. In germline, CDR1 is SGHRS, CDR2 YFSETQ. The V gene lost 4 bases and the J gene lost 4 bases, with 18 bases spanning the gap. The CDR3 loop is CASSGRKGEGYEQYF. In nucleotides, the CDR3 is TGCGCCAGCAGCGGCCGGAAGGGCGAGGGTTACGAGCAGTACTTC.

The chain is built from TRBV29-1 and TRBJ1-2, with D possibly matching TRBD1 (5 bases). V lost 3 bases and J lost 4, with 9 bases in between. The germline V gene has CDR1 SQVTM and CDR2 ANQGSEA. This CDR3 has 12 amino acids. CDR3 sequence: CSVDRDGYGYTF. The CDR3 coding sequence is TGCAGCGTTGATCGGGACGGCTATGGCTACACCTTC.

The sample holds many counts of this clonotype. The rearrangement links TRBV7-3 to TRBJ2-1; D is perhaps TRBD2 (6 bases). Trimming removed 0 bases at V and 9 bases at J, with 6 bases between. In germline, CDR1 is SGHTA, CDR2 FQGTGA. The CDR3 length is 12 residues. The DNA for the CDR3 is TGTGCCAGCAGCTTAACGGGAGGTGAGCAGTTCTTC. Protein sequence: CASSLTGGEQFF. The complete variable domain, with remaining parts taken from reference TRBV7-3 and TRBJ2-1, reads GAGVSQTPSNKVTEKGKYVELRCDPISGHTALYWYRQSLGQGPEFLIYFQGTGAADDSGLPNDRFFAVRPEGSVSTLKIQRTERGDSAVYLCASSLTGGEQFFGPGTRLTVL.

With regard to this clonotype: The germline gene is not matched at one end of the junction; a read error may be the cause. The chain employs TRBV5-1 and TRBJ2-5; 9 bases agree with TRBD1. Looked up from germline, CDR1 is SGHRS and CDR2 is YFSETQ. The CDR3 runs 17 residues. The CDR3 loop reads CASSFGTGGAPQETHYF. As DNA, the CDR3 is TGCGCCAGCAGCTTTGGAACAGGGGGCGCCCCCCAAGAGACCCATTACTTC.

This clonotype was recorded a few times. This chain links TRBV5-6 with TRBJ2-7; no reliable D call. This CDR3 region has 14 residues. From germline, CDR1 is SGHDT and CDR2 YYEEEE. Trimming removed 0 bases from V and 2 bases from J, with 9 bases in between. The DNA of the CDR3 is TGTGCCAGCAGCTTGGGGGCAACCACCTACGAGCAGTACTTC. This codes for CASSLGATTYEQYF.

This clonotype was counted many times. The rearrangement joins TRBV5-5 to TRBJ2-7; the D is unclear. Germline CDR1 reads SGHKS; CDR2 reads YYEKEE (reference sequence). The CDR3 totals 13 residues. V gave up 0 bases and J gave up 5 bases, with 9 bases separating them. The CDR3 is CASSLENKDEQYF. The CDR3 DNA is TGTGCCAGCAGCTTGGAGAATAAGGACGAGCAGTACTTC.

This clonotype was observed at least ten times. CDR3: CAISDPSGGPYEQFF. In DNA, the CDR3 is TGTGCCATCAGTGACCCTAGCGGGGGGCCCTATGAGCAGTTCTTC. The V gene is TRBV10-3, the J gene TRBJ2-1, with 11 bases that match TRBD2. J lost 8 bases, V lost 3 bases, and 6 bases had no gene match. Germline CDR1 is ENHRY and CDR2 is SYGVKD. This CDR3 region has 15 residues.

Many counts were recorded for this clonotype. The chain links TRBV9 to TRBJ2-1; D assignment may be TRBD1 or TRBD2 (5 bases each). CDR1 and CDR2 (germline): SGDLS, YYNGEE. Trimming removed 3 bases from V and 9 bases from J, with 10 bases in between. The CDR3 contains 12 residues. The CDR3 region is CASSAWGSEQFF. The CDR3 coding sequence is TGTGCCAGCAGCGCCTGGGGGAGTGAGCAGTTCTTC.

This rearrangement joins TRBV5-1 to TRBJ2-2, with 15 bases that match TRBD2. The CDR3 spans 17 residues. Losses at the gene ends were 4 bases for V and 6 bases for J; bases not matched to a gene: 7. Germline values: CDR1 SGHRS, CDR2 YFSETQ. The CDR3 is CASSVGLAGGPSGELFF. The CDR3 nucleotides read TGCGCCAGCAGCGTCGGACTAGCGGGAGGGCCGTCCGGGGAGCTGTTTTTT.

This clonotype was seen at least ten times. V gene TRBV7-9 combines with J gene TRBJ2-1; D ambiguous. The V and J ends lost 9 bases and 4 bases respectively, with 1 base between them. This CDR3 spans 9 amino acids. Germline assignment: CDR1 SEHNR and CDR2 FQNEAQ (reference sequence). CDR3: CARYNEQFF. The CDR3 DNA reads TGTGCCAGATACAATGAGCAGTTCTTC.

This clonotype was picked up many times. The chain joins TRBV7-2 to TRBJ2-3; 10 bases match TRBD1. Germline V gene lookup returns CDR1 SGHTA and CDR2 FQGNSA. J gave up 8 bases and V 5 bases, and 7 bases lay outside the gene matches. This CDR3 has 14 amino acids. The CDR3 reads CASSRDRGESTQYF. For the CDR3, the DNA is TGTGCCAGCAGCCGGGACAGGGGAGAGAGTACGCAGTATTTT.

This clonotype was recorded at least ten times. The genes are TRBV24-1 and TRBJ2-3; a possible D gene is TRBD2 (6 bases). Germline-derived CDR1 and CDR2 are KGHDR and SFDVKD. This CDR3 is 16 amino acids long. The V end lost 1 base, the J end lost 2 bases, and 12 bases lay between the germline ends. The CDR3 DNA is TGTGCCACCAGTGATTTCGGGACTGGGTACACAGATACGCAGTATTTT. This codes for CATSDFGTGYTDTQYF.

The chain combines TRBV25-1 with TRBJ2-2; no reliable D call. Trimming pared 4 bases from V and 5 bases from J, leaving 8 bases between. Germline V gene sequence: CDR1 MGHDK, CDR2 SYGVNS. This CDR3 spans 13 amino acids. CDR3 protein: CASSAYRTGELFF. CDR3 sequence (DNA): TGTGCCAGCAGTGCTTATAGAACCGGGGAGCTGTTTTTT.